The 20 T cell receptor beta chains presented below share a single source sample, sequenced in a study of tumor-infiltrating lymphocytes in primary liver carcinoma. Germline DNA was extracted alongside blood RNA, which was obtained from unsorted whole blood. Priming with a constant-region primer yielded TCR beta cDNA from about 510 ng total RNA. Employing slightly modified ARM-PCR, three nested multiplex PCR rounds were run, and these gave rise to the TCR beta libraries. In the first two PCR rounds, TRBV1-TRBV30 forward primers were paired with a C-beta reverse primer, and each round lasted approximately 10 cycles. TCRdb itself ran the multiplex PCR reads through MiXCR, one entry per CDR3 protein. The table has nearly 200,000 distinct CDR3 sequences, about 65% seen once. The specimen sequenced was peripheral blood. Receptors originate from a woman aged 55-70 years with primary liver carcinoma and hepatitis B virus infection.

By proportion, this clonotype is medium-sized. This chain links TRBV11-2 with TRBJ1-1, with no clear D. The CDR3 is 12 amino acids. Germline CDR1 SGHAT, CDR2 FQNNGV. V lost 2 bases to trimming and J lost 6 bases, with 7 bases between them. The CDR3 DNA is TGTGCCAGCAGCTTATTAAGACCTGAAGCTTTCTTT. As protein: CASSLLRPEAFF.

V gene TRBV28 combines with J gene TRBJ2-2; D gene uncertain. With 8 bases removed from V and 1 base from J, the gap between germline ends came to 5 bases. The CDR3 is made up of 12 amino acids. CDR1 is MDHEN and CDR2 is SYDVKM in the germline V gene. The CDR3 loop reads CASEMNTGELFF. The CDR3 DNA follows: TGTGCCAGCGAGATGAACACCGGGGAGCTGTTTTTT.

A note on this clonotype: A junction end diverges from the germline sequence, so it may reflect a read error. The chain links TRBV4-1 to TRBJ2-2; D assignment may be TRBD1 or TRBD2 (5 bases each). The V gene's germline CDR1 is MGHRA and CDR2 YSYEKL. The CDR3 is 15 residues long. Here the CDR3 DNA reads TGCGGCAGCAGCCAAGTCGGGACGTGGGTCGGGGAGCTGTTTTTT. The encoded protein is CGSSQVGTWVGELFF.

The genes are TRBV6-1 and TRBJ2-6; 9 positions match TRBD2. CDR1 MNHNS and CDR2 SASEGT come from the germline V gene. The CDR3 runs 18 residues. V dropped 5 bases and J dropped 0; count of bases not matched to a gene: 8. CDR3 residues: CASSRGGGALSGANVLTF. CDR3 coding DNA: TGTGCCAGCAGTCGCGGGGGGGGCGCCCTCTCTGGGGCCAACGTCCTGACTTTC.

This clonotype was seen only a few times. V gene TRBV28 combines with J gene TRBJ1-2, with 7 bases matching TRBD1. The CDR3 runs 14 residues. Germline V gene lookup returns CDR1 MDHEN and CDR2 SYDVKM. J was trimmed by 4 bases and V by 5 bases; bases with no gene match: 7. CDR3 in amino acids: CASSQPGQIYGYTF. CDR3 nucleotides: TGTGCCAGCAGTCAGCCGGGACAGATCTATGGCTACACCTTC.

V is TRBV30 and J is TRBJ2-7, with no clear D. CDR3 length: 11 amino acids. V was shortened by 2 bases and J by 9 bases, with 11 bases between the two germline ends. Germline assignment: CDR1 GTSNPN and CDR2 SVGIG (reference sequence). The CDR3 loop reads CAWSRGLGQYF. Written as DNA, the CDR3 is TGTGCCTGGAGTAGAGGTTTGGGGCAGTACTTC.

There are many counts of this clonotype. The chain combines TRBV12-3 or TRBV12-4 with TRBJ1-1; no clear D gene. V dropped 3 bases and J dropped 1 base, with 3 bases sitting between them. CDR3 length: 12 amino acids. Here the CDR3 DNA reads TGTGCCAGCAGTTTGTCGAACACTGAAGCTTTCTTT. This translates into CASSLSNTEAFF.

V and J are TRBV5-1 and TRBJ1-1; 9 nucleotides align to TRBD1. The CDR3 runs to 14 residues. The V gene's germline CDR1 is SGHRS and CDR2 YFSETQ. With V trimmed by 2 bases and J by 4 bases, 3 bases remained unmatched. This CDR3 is CASSFGTGITEAFF. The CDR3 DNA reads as TGCGCCAGCAGCTTCGGGACAGGGATCACTGAAGCTTTCTTT. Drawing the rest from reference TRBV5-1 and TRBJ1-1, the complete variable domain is KAGVTQTPRYLIKTRGQQVTLSCSPISGHRSVSWYQQTPGQGLQFLFEYFSETQRNKGNFPGRFSGRQFSNSRSEMNVSTLELGDSALYLCASSFGTGITEAFFGQGTRLTVV.

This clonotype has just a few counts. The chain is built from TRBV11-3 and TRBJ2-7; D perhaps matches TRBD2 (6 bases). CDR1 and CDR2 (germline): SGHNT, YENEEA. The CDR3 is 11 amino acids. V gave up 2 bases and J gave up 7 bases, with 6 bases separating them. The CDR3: CASSLSGEQYF. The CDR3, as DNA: TGTGCCAGCAGCTTAAGCGGGGAGCAGTACTTC. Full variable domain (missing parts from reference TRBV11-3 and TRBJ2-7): EAGVVQSPRYKIIEKKQPVAFWCNPISGHNTLYWYLQNLGQGPELLIRYENEEAVDDSQLPKDRFSAERLKGVDSTLKIQPAELGDSAVYLCASSLSGEQYFGPGTRLTVT.

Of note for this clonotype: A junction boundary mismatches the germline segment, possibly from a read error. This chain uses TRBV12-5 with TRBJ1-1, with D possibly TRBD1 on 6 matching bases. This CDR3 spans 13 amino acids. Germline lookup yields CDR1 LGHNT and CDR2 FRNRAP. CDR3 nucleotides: TGTGCAAGTGGTTTGGGGACAAACTCTGAAGCTTTCTTT. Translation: CASGLGTNSEAFF. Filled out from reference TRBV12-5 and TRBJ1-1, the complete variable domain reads DARVTQTPRHKVTEMGQEVTMRCQPILGHNTVFWYRQTMMQGLELLAYFRNRAPLDDSGMPKDRFSAEMPDATLATLKIQPSEPRDSAVYFCASGLGTNSEAFFGQGTRLTVV.

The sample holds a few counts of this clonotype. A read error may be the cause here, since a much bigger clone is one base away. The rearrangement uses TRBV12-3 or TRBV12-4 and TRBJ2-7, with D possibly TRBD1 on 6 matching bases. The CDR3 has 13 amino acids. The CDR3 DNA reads TGTGACAGCAGCCAACAGGGACCCTACGAGCAGTACTTC. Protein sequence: CDSSQQGPYEQYF.

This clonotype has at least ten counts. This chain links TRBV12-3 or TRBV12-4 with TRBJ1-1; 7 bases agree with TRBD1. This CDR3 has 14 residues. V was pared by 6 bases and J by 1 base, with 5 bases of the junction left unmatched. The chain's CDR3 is CASRSYRGNTEAFF. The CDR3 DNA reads TGTGCCAGCAGATCATACAGGGGGAACACTGAAGCTTTCTTT.

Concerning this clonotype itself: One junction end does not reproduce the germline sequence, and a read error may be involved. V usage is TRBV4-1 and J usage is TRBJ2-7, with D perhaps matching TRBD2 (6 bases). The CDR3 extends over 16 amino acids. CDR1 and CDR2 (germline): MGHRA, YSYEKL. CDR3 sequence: CASNQDPAGSSYEQYF. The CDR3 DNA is TGCGCCAGCAACCAAGATCCAGCGGGTAGTTCCTACGAGCAGTACTTC.

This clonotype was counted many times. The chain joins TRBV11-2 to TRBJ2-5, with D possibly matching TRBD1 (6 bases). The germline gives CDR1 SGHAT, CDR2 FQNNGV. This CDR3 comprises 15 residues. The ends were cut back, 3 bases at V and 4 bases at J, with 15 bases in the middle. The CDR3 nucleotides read TGTGCCAGCAGCTTTAACAGGGTCCGGGGAGAGACCCAGTACTTC. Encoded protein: CASSFNRVRGETQYF.

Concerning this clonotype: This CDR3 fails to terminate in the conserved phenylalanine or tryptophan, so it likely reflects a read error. DNA for the CDR3: TGTGCCACAAGGGACGCGCGGGGGCAGGGGTATGGCTACACCTCC. It translates to CATRDARGQGYGYTS. V and J are TRBV10-3 and TRBJ1-2; the D gene is possibly TRBD1 (6 bases). The CDR3 consists of 15 residues. V dropped 10 bases and J dropped 5 bases, with 23 bases sitting between them. Germline-derived CDR1 and CDR2 are ENHRY and SYGVKD.

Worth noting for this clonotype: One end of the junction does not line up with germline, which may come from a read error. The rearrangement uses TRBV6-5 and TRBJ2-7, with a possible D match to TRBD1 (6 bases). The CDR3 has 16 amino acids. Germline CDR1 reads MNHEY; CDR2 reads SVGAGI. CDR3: CVSSYSVETGSYEQYF. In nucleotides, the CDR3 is TGTGTCAGCAGTTATTCGGTGGAGACAGGCTCCTACGAGCAGTACTTC.

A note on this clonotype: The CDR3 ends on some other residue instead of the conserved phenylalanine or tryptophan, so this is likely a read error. The CDR3 loop reads CATSLLAEQFS. CDR3 bases: TGTGCCACCAGCCTCCTAGCGGAGCAGTTCTCC. The chain links TRBV15 to TRBJ2-1, with D maybe TRBD2 (6 bases). V lost 5 bases and J lost 10, with 9 bases in between. The CDR3 has 11 residues. The V gene's germline CDR1 is LNHNV and CDR2 YYDKDF (reference sequence).

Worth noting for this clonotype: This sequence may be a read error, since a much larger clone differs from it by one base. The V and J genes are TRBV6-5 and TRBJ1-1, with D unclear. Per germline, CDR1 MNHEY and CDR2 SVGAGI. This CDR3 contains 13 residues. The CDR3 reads CASRYSGYTEAFF. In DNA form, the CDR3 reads TGTGCCAGCAGATACTCGGGGTACACTGAAGCTTTCTTT.

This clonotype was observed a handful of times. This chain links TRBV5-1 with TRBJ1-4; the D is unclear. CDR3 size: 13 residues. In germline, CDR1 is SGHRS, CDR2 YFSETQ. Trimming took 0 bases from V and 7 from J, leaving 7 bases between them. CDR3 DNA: TGCGCCAGCAGCTTGGCCACGGCTGAAAAACTGTTTTTT. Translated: CASSLATAEKLFF.

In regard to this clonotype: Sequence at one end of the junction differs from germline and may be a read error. CDR3 sequence reads: CTSNYLQGPSYEQYF. The CDR3 bases are TGCACCAGCAACTACCTACAGGGGCCGTCCTACGAGCAGTACTTC. The V call is TRBV11-1, the J call TRBJ2-7; 7 bases agree with TRBD1. Germline CDR1 is SGHAT and CDR2 is FQDESV (reference sequence). The CDR3 is 15 amino acids.